The 8 T cell receptor beta chains below come from one sample, sequenced in a study of blood T cells in healthy people across ages. Sample-barcoded 5' priming and a J-beta primer mix drove a second PCR of roughly 7 to 11 cycles. TCRdb re-analysed the 5' RACE reads in MiXCR, keeping a single row per CDR3 protein. The sample carries about 1.6 million distinct CDR3 sequences, 30% to 35% recorded once. The material sequenced was blood. These receptors all come from a woman aged 30 to 39 in good health.

The chain employs TRBV7-9 and TRBJ1-4, with TRBD1 matching over 9 bases. The V segment lost 3 bases and the J segment 5 bases; nucleotides outside the gene matches: 7. Per the germline V gene, CDR1 is SEHNR and CDR2 is FQNEAQ (reference sequence). This CDR3 spans 16 amino acids. CDR3 nucleotide sequence: TGTGCCAGCAGCTTTATTTCAGGACAGGGGAATGAAAAACTGTTTTTT. This gives the protein CASSFISGQGNEKLFF.

This chain uses TRBV5-1 with TRBJ2-3, with unresolved D. Trimming pared 4 bases from V and 0 bases from J, leaving 9 bases between. The CDR3 totals 14 residues. CDR1 is SGHRS and CDR2 is YFSETQ in the germline V gene. For the CDR3, the DNA is TGCGCCAGCAGCGTGACTGATAGCACAGATACGCAGTATTTT. Translation: CASSVTDSTDTQYF. Together with reference TRBV5-1 and TRBJ2-3, the CDR3 gives the full variable domain: KAGVTQTPRYLIKTRGQQVTLSCSPISGHRSVSWYQQTPGQGLQFLFEYFSETQRNKGNFPGRFSGRQFSNSRSEMNVSTLELGDSALYLCASSVTDSTDTQYFGPGTRLTVL.

There are many counts of this clonotype. This chain joins TRBV4-1 and TRBJ2-5, with D perhaps matching TRBD1 (5 bases). The J call may be faulty, since TRBJ2-7 better matches the DNA end. Germline values: CDR1 MGHRA, CDR2 YSYEKL. There are 12 residues in the CDR3. The CDR3 loop reads CASSQTGIEQYF. The CDR3 bases are TGCGCCAGCAGCCAAACAGGTATCGAGCAGTACTTC.

The rearrangement joins TRBV28 to TRBJ2-4; 9 bases map to TRBD1. Unmatched junction bases numbered 22, after V lost 6 bases and J lost 13 bases. CDR1 is MDHEN, CDR2 SYDVKM, per germline. This CDR3 region has 17 residues. The chain's CDR3 is CASSLRRLRTGVGEQYF. CDR3 DNA sequence: TGTGCCAGCAGCCTCCGGAGGTTAAGGACAGGGGTTGGGGAGCAGTACTTC.

The V gene is TRBV7-6, the J gene TRBJ2-2, with D uncertain. The length of the CDR3 is 14 residues. Trimming took off 0 bases at V and 7 bases at J, with 9 bases between the two ends. Germline values: CDR1 SGHVS, CDR2 FNYEAQ. The CDR3 coding sequence is TGTGCCAGCAGCTTAGCGCAGGACGGCGGGGAGCTGTTTTTT. Protein: CASSLAQDGGELFF.

This clonotype turned up a few times. The V call is TRBV4-2, the J call TRBJ1-2; TRBD1 agrees at 7 bases. The CDR3 covers 12 residues. V lost 2 bases to trimming and J lost 7 bases; unmatched junction nucleotides: 1. Germline CDR1 is LGHNA and CDR2 is YNFKEQ. CDR3 bases: TGTGCCAGCAGCCAAACAGGGGTTGGCTACACCTTC. It translates to CASSQTGVGYTF.

This clonotype has only a few counts. The gene calls are TRBV20-1 and TRBJ1-6; a possible D gene is TRBD1 (5 bases). Germline-derived CDR1 and CDR2 are DFQATT and SNEGSKA (reference sequence). The CDR3 spans 16 residues. The germline V and J ends were trimmed by 0 bases and 2 bases, with 11 bases remaining between them. In DNA, the CDR3 is TGCAGTGCTAGAGATAGACAGTCTCCCTATAATTCACCCCTCCACTTT. Protein sequence: CSARDRQSPYNSPLHF.

The sample holds a few counts of this clonotype. The genes are TRBV20-1 and TRBJ1-6; no reliable D call. Germline CDR1 and CDR2: DFQATT and SNEGSKA (reference sequence). CDR3 length: 14 residues. Trimming stripped 0 bases from V and 4 bases from J, with 7 bases between. The CDR3 coding sequence is TGCAGTGCTAGAGAAGGGCTTTATAATTCACCCCTCCACTTT. Its protein product is CSAREGLYNSPLHF.